A selection of T cell receptor beta chains follows, all from one sample in a study of T cells in Graves' hyperthyroidism and ophthalmopathy. TCRdb reprocessed the multiplex PCR reads with MiXCR, giving one entry per CDR3 protein. The sample records 650,000 to 850,000 distinct CDR3 sequences, 18% being singletons. The sample comprised blood. Receptor source: a woman between 50 and 59 years old with Graves' hyperthyroidism that later progressed to Graves' ophthalmopathy. Each CDR3 is given without its conserved first and last residue. Fields, in order: clone size, J gene, V gene, CDR3 protein. Some rows have no size entry. The others give once, few or many, or a class for an expanded clone.

clone_size: many
j_call: TRBJ2-5
v_call: TRBV2
cdr3_aa: ASSGGTSGGEETQY

clone_size: .
j_call: TRBJ1-2
v_call: TRBV30
cdr3_aa: AWSVRGRGQRAYGYT

clone_size: few
j_call: TRBJ2-1
v_call: TRBV7-6
cdr3_aa: ASSLEAGGPGNEQF

clone_size: many
j_call: TRBJ1-1
v_call: TRBV6-1
cdr3_aa: ASSYSLRDTEAF

clone_size: many
j_call: TRBJ1-6
v_call: TRBV3-1
cdr3_aa: ASSQDGTGVSPLH

clone_size: .
j_call: TRBJ1-2
v_call: TRBV18
cdr3_aa: ASSPLAAGSNYGYT

clone_size: .
j_call: TRBJ2-7
v_call: TRBV5-4
cdr3_aa: ASSGRDEQY

clone_size: few
j_call: TRBJ2-5
v_call: TRBV6-1
cdr3_aa: ASSPRTSGGLRGETQY

clone_size: few
j_call: TRBJ1-4
v_call: TRBV18
cdr3_aa: ASSPRGSYGNEKLF

clone_size: many
j_call: TRBJ2-1
v_call: TRBV20-1
cdr3_aa: SAREKGSTSYNEQF

clone_size: few
j_call: TRBJ1-6
v_call: TRBV20-1
cdr3_aa: SARDLTTSPLH

clone_size: .
j_call: TRBJ2-1
v_call: TRBV6-1
cdr3_aa: ASQGQGILNEQF

clone_size: .
j_call: TRBJ2-7
v_call: TRBV6-1
cdr3_aa: ASSEIGYEQY

clone_size: .
j_call: TRBJ1-5
v_call: TRBV6-1
cdr3_aa: ASSEGWGRGPSCYNQPQH

clone_size: .
j_call: TRBJ2-2
v_call: TRBV6-2/TRBV6-3
cdr3_aa: ASSYMGGYTGELF

clone_size: few
j_call: TRBJ2-3
v_call: TRBV5-5
cdr3_aa: ASSLESNTDTQY

clone_size: many
j_call: TRBJ1-1
v_call: TRBV20-1
cdr3_aa: SARVGTNEAF

clone_size: .
j_call: TRBJ1-6
v_call: TRBV3-1
cdr3_aa: ASSQLASSPPLH

clone_size: .
j_call: TRBJ1-1
v_call: TRBV19
cdr3_aa: ASSTTPLRTEAF

clone_size: .
j_call: TRBJ2-7
v_call: TRBV6-1
cdr3_aa: ASSDFRDRDSYEQY

clone_size: many
j_call: TRBJ1-2
v_call: TRBV6-1
cdr3_aa: ASSEARTVNYGYT

clone_size: .
j_call: TRBJ2-7
v_call: TRBV7-2
cdr3_aa: ASSLARGGEQY

clone_size: .
j_call: TRBJ2-5
v_call: TRBV2
cdr3_aa: ASSRRQAGETQY

clone_size: .
j_call: TRBJ1-2
v_call: TRBV10-3
cdr3_aa: AISEGIYGYT

clone_size: many
j_call: TRBJ2-3
v_call: TRBV2
cdr3_aa: ASSRMAIAGASTDTQY

clone_size: .
j_call: TRBJ1-2
v_call: TRBV6-2/TRBV6-3
cdr3_aa: ASRGQGSGGYT

clone_size: .
j_call: TRBJ2-3
v_call: TRBV19
cdr3_aa: ASRDLSSTDTQY

clone_size: .
j_call: TRBJ1-2
v_call: TRBV18
cdr3_aa: ASSPPDRGNGYT

clone_size: .
j_call: TRBJ1-2
v_call: TRBV9
cdr3_aa: ASSVNQGVGYGYT

clone_size: many
j_call: TRBJ1-1
v_call: TRBV11-3
cdr3_aa: ASSLNYYTEAF

clone_size: .
j_call: TRBJ2-5
v_call: TRBV14
cdr3_aa: ASSDRVRETQY

clone_size: .
j_call: TRBJ1-1
v_call: TRBV6-2/TRBV6-3
cdr3_aa: ASIGIMNTEAF

clone_size: many
j_call: TRBJ2-5
v_call: TRBV11-2
cdr3_aa: ASSLDGAEEQGETQY

clone_size: few
j_call: TRBJ1-2
v_call: TRBV19
cdr3_aa: ASMGQNYGYT

clone_size: .
j_call: TRBJ2-5
v_call: TRBV20-1
cdr3_aa: SAKGTSGARETQY

clone_size: many
j_call: TRBJ2-2
v_call: TRBV7-6
cdr3_aa: ASSLDVRAGELF

clone_size: .
j_call: TRBJ2-3
v_call: TRBV9
cdr3_aa: ASSVAILGGPDTQY

clone_size: once
j_call: TRBJ2-1
v_call: TRBV4-1
cdr3_aa: ASSQDTGQHNEQF

clone_size: .
j_call: TRBJ1-6
v_call: TRBV14
cdr3_aa: ASSQAPPGPLSPLH

clone_size: few
j_call: TRBJ1-2
v_call: TRBV20-1
cdr3_aa: SARVQLLYGYT

clone_size: few
j_call: TRBJ2-5
v_call: TRBV28
cdr3_aa: ASTSLQGTQY

clone_size: .
j_call: TRBJ2-7
v_call: TRBV29-1
cdr3_aa: SVGDSLSYEQY

clone_size: many
j_call: TRBJ1-3
v_call: TRBV2
cdr3_aa: ASRQGRGNTIY

clone_size: many
j_call: TRBJ1-4
v_call: TRBV2
cdr3_aa: ASSATGGREKLF

clone_size: few
j_call: TRBJ2-2
v_call: TRBV5-1
cdr3_aa: ASSSLAGGSNTGELF

clone_size: few
j_call: TRBJ1-4
v_call: TRBV6-6
cdr3_aa: ASSYRSQGREKLF

clone_size: many
j_call: TRBJ1-2
v_call: TRBV10-3
cdr3_aa: AISEAGRETDGYT

clone_size: few
j_call: TRBJ2-5
v_call: TRBV9
cdr3_aa: ASSSGTSSAETQY

clone_size: .
j_call: TRBJ2-4
v_call: TRBV20-1
cdr3_aa: SATSGGVSKNIQY

clone_size: .
j_call: TRBJ1-1
v_call: TRBV10-3
cdr3_aa: AIKVQGAHTEAF

clone_size: .
j_call: TRBJ2-2
v_call: TRBV19
cdr3_aa: ASSIVGRGRGTGELF

clone_size: few
j_call: TRBJ2-1
v_call: TRBV7-9
cdr3_aa: ASSHSGDIDEQF

clone_size: few
j_call: TRBJ2-7
v_call: TRBV20-1
cdr3_aa: SARDVAGSSYEQY